A single T cell receptor (beta chain) is shown here with its context. The record originates from a study of blood T cell repertoires in COVID-19. For the study at large: Nucleic acid was either cDNA or gDNA, and it came from T cells, B-cell-depleted T cells, or PBMCs.

Trimming took off 7 bases at V and 9 bases at J, with 21 bases between the two ends. The CDR3 runs to 14 residues. Germline CDR1 is SGHTA and CDR2 is FQGNSA. Sequencing was performed with immunoSEQ multiplex PCR; in TCRdb, only in-frame clones are kept and a portion is missing. Found here are 200,000 to 250,000 clones, around 83% of them singletons; the top ten hold 2.5% to 3%. The chain carries TRBV7-2 and TRBJ1-1; D perhaps matches TRBD1 (5 bases). The TCR comes from a man aged 50-60 years with active or convalescent COVID-19. Sequencing used peripheral blood. This CDR3 reads CASTLEGAGGKAFF. CDR3 coding DNA: TGTGCCAGCACTCTAGAGGGCGCGGGGGGGAAAGCTTTCTTT.